The clone carrying this TCR beta chain was counted only a few times. Its specificity is unknown. Amplification of the TCR beta CDR3 regions used RNA transcripts (as template). The first-round RT-PCR employed HTBI primers together with the Qiagen OneStep RT-PCR kit. A multiplex PCR was then performed as the second round. TCRdb recomputed calls from the multiplex PCR reads with MiXCR, one row per CDR3 protein. There are over 650,000 distinct CDR3 sequences in the sample; 35% to 50% occur only once, and more than 2.5% lies in the top ten. The sample belongs to a study of Graves' ophthalmopathy and Graves' hyperthyroidism. Overall study context: Peripheral blood sampling preceded any treatment and occurred at initial diagnosis. The study's findings and limits: Sensitivity reached 87.88% and specificity about 81% for a 13-signature model separating ophthalmopathy from stable hyperthyroidism. Blood also held most thyroid clonotypes expanded above 0.001 frequency.

Under 3 months in duration, the ophthalmopathy in affected donors had moderate-to-severe activity, CAS ≥3 and NOSPECS ≥4. The CDR3 extends over 11 amino acids. Germline CDR1 is MDHEN and CDR2 is SYDVKM. Trimming removed 5 bases at V and 6 bases at J, with 7 bases between. The chain combines TRBV28 with TRBJ1-2; D might be TRBD1 (5 bases). The sequencing input was peripheral blood. This sequence was found in an adult man with Graves' ophthalmopathy. CDR3 region: CASSLRDGYTF. The DNA of the CDR3 is TGTGCCAGCAGTCTCAGGGATGGCTACACCTTC.